There are a few counts of the clone carrying this T cell receptor beta chain. Trimming removed 4 bases from V and 4 bases from J, with 13 bases in between. Per germline, CDR1 SNHLY and CDR2 FYNNEI. The length of the CDR3 is 14 residues. This entry comes from a study of radiotherapy plus CTLA-4 blockade in lung cancer. Study information: With 31% of patients having disease control, objective responses were seen in about 17%.

Participants had chemo-refractory metastatic non-small-cell lung cancer and were treated with focal radiation plus ipilimumab CTLA-4 blockade. Only in-frame clones appear in the TCRdb table, and some are missing; sequencing was by immunoSEQ multiplex PCR. The sample carries over 85,000 clones, approximately 82% recorded once. The starting material was peripheral blood, obtained from a patient treated with radiotherapy plus ipilimumab. The J gene is TRBJ2-5, the V gene TRBV2; TRBD2 might be the D (7 bases). The TCR comes from a human donor with non-small cell lung cancer that progressed on radiotherapy plus ipilimumab. CDR3 loop: CASSGGGRRETQYF. The CDR3 bases are TGTGCCAGCAGTGGGGGGGGGCGCAGAGAGACCCAGTACTTC.